The rows below give T cell receptor beta chains drawn from one sample of a study of tumor and adjacent non-tumor tissue in lung cancer. TCRdb passed the multiplex PCR reads through MiXCR, listing each CDR3 protein once. Of under 250,000 distinct CDR3 sequences detected, 70% to 75% appear once; the ten largest clones hold roughly 24%. The sequenced material came from lung tumor tissue. The receptors were gathered from a man in his 60s with non-small cell lung cancer. CDR3s include the opening cysteine and the closing phenylalanine or tryptophan. D genes are given only for firm matches. Clone sizes are given selectively: once, few, many, or a class where the clone is expanded.

V gene	J gene	clone size	D gene	CDR3 protein	CDR3 DNA
TRBV30	TRBJ1-1	-	-	CAWTPRVNTEAFF	TGTGCCTGGACGCCCCGGGTGAACACTGAAGCTTTCTTT
TRBV12-3/TRBV12-4	TRBJ1-1	-	-	CASSWGDLDTEAFF	TGTGCCAGCAGTTGGGGGGACCTAGACACTGAAGCTTTCTTT
TRBV10-2	TRBJ2-2	-	TRBD1	CASSDRVGIGKLFF	TGCGCCAGCAGCGACAGGGTGGGGATCGGGAAGTTGTTTTTT
TRBV11-2	TRBJ2-7	-	-	CVSSLQGWDGEEQYF	TGTGTCAGCAGCTTACAGGGTTGGGACGGCGAGGAGCAGTACTTC
TRBV6-1	TRBJ2-7	once	TRBD2	CASSANIRTSPYELYF	TGTGCCAGCAGTGCCAATATCAGGACTAGTCCCTACGAGCTGTACTTC
TRBV6-5	TRBJ2-1	-	-	CASSYSYRPSPHNEQFF	TGTGCCAGCAGTTACTCGTACAGGCCGAGCCCCCACAATGAGCAGTTCTTC
TRBV20-1	TRBJ2-1	once	TRBD2	CSAGTSGRRPYNEQFF	TGCAGTGCTGGGACTAGCGGGAGAAGGCCTTACAATGAGCAGTTCTTC
TRBV4-1	TRBJ2-7	-	TRBD2	CASSSPSGGVRSVSDQYF	TGCGCCAGCAGCTCCCCTAGCGGGGGGGTCCGTAGTGTTTCCGATCAGTACTTC
TRBV6-1	TRBJ1-2	-	TRBD1	CASSGGTGWTVGYTF	TGTGCCAGCAGTGGGGGGACAGGGTGGACCGTGGGCTACACCTTC
TRBV11-1	TRBJ2-1	-	TRBD2	CISSLFRLAGGNNEQFF	TGTATCAGCAGCTTATTTCGGCTAGCGGGAGGCAACAATGAGCAGTTCTTC
TRBV20-1	TRBJ2-1	-	TRBD1	CSARPRQTGSSYNEQFF	TGCAGTGCTAGACCGCGCCAGACAGGGAGCTCCTACAATGAGCAGTTCTTC
TRBV6-1	TRBJ2-7	-	-	CAIQPGGQSYEQYF	TGTGCCATCCAGCCTGGGGGGCAGTCCTACGAGCAGTACTTC
TRBV28	TRBJ1-2	few	TRBD1	CAVQGPAVNYGYTF	TGTGCCGTACAGGGGCCAGCCGTTAACTATGGCTACACCTTC
TRBV7-2	TRBJ1-2	-	TRBD1	CASSLTGGYNYGYTF	TGTGCCAGCAGCTTGACAGGGGGGTACAACTATGGCTACACCTTC
TRBV20-1	TRBJ2-3	once	-	CSANNGPLSETDTRYF	TGCAGTGCTAATAATGGACCACTCTCTGAAACGGATACGCGGTATTTT
TRBV29-1	TRBJ1-5	once	-	CSVTSSSGSTDTQHF	TGCAGCGTTACGAGTTCGAGTGGTAGCACAGATACGCAGCATTTT
TRBV12-3/TRBV12-4	TRBJ1-1	-	-	CVSSFPGILNTESFF	TGTGTCAGCAGTTTCCCAGGGATACTGAACACTGAATCTTTCTTT